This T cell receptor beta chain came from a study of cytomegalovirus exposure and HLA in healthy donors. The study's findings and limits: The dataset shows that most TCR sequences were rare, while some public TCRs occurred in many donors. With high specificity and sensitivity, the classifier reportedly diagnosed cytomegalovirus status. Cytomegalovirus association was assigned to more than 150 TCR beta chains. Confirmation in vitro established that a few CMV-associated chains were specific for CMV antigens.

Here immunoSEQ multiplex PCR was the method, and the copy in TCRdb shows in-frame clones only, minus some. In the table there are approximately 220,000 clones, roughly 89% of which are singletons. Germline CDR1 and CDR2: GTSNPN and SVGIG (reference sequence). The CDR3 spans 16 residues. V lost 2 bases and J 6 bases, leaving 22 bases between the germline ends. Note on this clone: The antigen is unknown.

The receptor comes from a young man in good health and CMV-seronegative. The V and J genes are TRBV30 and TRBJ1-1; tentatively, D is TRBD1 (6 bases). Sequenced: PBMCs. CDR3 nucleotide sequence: TGTGCCTGGAGTCCCCGGACAAAGAGGGGGACATCTGAAGCTTTCTTT. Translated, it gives CAWSPRTKRGTSEAFF. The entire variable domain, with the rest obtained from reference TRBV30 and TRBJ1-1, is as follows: SQTIHQWPATLVQPVGSPLSLECTVEGTSNPNLYWYRQAAGRGLQLLFYSVGIGQISSEVPQNLSASRPQDRQFILSSKKLLLSDSGFYLCAWSPRTKRGTSEAFFGQGTRLTVV.